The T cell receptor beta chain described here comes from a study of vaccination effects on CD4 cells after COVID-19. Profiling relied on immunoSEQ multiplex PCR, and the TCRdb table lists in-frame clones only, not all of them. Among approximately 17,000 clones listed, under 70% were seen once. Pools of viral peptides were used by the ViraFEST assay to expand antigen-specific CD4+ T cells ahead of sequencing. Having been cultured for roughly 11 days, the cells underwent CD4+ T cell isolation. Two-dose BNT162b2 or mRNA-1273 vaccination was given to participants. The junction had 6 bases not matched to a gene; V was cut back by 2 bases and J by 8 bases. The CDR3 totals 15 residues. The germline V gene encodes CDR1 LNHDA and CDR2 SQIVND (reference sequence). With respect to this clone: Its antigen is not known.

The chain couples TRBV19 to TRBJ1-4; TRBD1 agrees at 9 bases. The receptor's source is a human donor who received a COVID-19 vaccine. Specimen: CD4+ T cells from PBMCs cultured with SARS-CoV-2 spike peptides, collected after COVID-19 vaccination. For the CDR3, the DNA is TGTGCCAGTAGTATAATGGGACAGGGAGGGGAAAAACTGTTTTTT. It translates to CASSIMGQGGEKLFF.